These 25 T cell receptor beta chains were sequenced from one sample in a study of cytomegalovirus exposure and HLA in healthy donors. TCRdb's copy holds only in-frame clones and misses some; the assay was immunoSEQ multiplex PCR. This table has around 160,000 clones, more than 75% appearing once. Sequenced material: PBMCs. The receptors originated from a man in his late teens or twenties in good health and CMV-seronegative.

The rearrangement links TRBV19 to TRBJ2-3, with D tentatively TRBD2 (6 bases). Germline V gene sequence: CDR1 LNHDA, CDR2 SQIVND (reference sequence). CDR3 length equals 16 residues. V lost 5 bases and J 6 bases, leaving 21 bases between the germline ends. The CDR3 reads CASSSRDPLIIDTQYF. CDR3 sequence (DNA): TGTGCCAGTAGTTCGCGGGATCCACTGATTATTGATACGCAGTATTTT.

V gene TRBV4-1 combines with J gene TRBJ2-1; 10 bases agree with TRBD2. The CDR3 runs 17 residues. Germline values: CDR1 MGHRA, CDR2 YSYEKL. The V segment lost 4 bases and the J segment 6 bases; nucleotides outside the gene matches: 12. The CDR3 protein is CASSPPPEERGGNEQFF. In DNA, the CDR3 is TGCGCCAGCAGCCCCCCCCCGGAGGAGCGGGGGGGCAATGAGCAGTTCTTC.

The rearrangement uses TRBV7-9 and TRBJ2-2, with 11 positions matching TRBD1. The germline CDR1 and CDR2 sequences are SEHNR and FQNEAQ (reference sequence). The CDR3 is made up of 16 amino acids. J lost 5 bases, V lost 2 bases, and 4 bases had no gene match. CDR3 in amino acids: CASSLRGQGVTGELFF. Here the CDR3 DNA reads TGTGCCAGCAGCTTAAGGGGACAGGGGGTGACCGGGGAGCTGTTTTTT.

This clone was seen only a few times. V gene TRBV5-8 combines with J gene TRBJ1-5, with D possibly TRBD1 on 5 matching bases. Trimming left V 2 bases short and J 1 base short, with 10 bases between. Germline V gives CDR1 SGHTS, CDR2 YDEGEE. The CDR3 is 15 residues long. CDR3 residues: CASSFRGLSNQPQHF. The CDR3 DNA sequence: TGTGCCAGCAGCTTTCGGGGACTGAGCAATCAGCCCCAGCATTTT.

The chain has TRBV7-2 and TRBJ2-7; 9 bases are a match to TRBD2. Germline V gives CDR1 SGHTA, CDR2 FQGNSA. V lost 1 base, J lost 6 bases, and 7 bases stayed unmatched. The CDR3 covers 15 residues. CDR3 amino acids: CASSLGLAEGGEQYF. CDR3 coding DNA: TGTGCCAGCAGCTTAGGACTAGCGGAGGGGGGCGAGCAGTACTTC.

The CDR3 loop is CASSQVPGSGNTIYF. In nucleotides, the CDR3 is TGCGCCAGCAGCCAAGTACCGGGCTCTGGAAACACCATATATTTT. The V gene is TRBV4-1, the J gene TRBJ1-3, with D unresolved. The V gene's germline CDR1 is MGHRA and CDR2 YSYEKL. The CDR3 covers 15 residues. Trimming stripped 1 base from V and 0 bases from J, with 7 bases between.

The gene calls are TRBV5-1 and TRBJ2-2, with 9 bases that match TRBD2. The CDR3 contains 17 residues. Unmatched junction bases numbered 11, after V lost 1 base and J lost 7 bases. From germline, CDR1 is SGHRS and CDR2 YFSETQ. In nucleotides, the CDR3 is TGCGCCAGCAGCTTGACTCGATTAGCGGGAGACGGCGGGGAGCTGTTTTTT. Translated, it gives CASSLTRLAGDGGELFF.

The table lists this clone with many counts. The chain couples TRBV10-3 to TRBJ2-7; 7 nucleotides align to TRBD2. Trimming at V came to 10 bases and at J to 5 bases, leaving 5 bases not matched to a gene. This CDR3 is 11 amino acids long. Germline V gives CDR1 ENHRY, CDR2 SYGVKD. The CDR3 region has the DNA TGTGCCACCGGGGAGGGACACGAGCAGTACGTC. It is translated as CATGEGHEQYV.

The chain couples TRBV7-8 to TRBJ2-5; TRBD2 matches 8 bases. This CDR3 is 15 amino acids long. CDR1 and CDR2 from the germline V gene are SGHVS and FQNEAQ. Trimming took 4 bases from V and 3 from J; bases not matched to a gene: 7. The CDR3 nucleotides read TGTGCCAGCAGCTCAAATTTAGCGGGGAAAGAGACCCAGTACTTC. Protein: CASSSNLAGKETQYF.

V and J are TRBV10-3 and TRBJ1-1; the D gene is possibly TRBD1 (5 bases). The CDR3 runs 16 residues. Trimming cost V 4 bases and J 1 base, with 16 bases left between them. Germline-derived CDR1 and CDR2 are ENHRY and SYGVKD. The CDR3 DNA sequence: TGTGCCATCAGTGCCCTAGGGGCTTCACCGAACACTGAAGCTTTCTTT. Translated: CAISALGASPNTEAFF.

V is TRBV5-4 and J is TRBJ2-7; D unclear. This CDR3 region has 14 residues. The V gene's germline CDR1 is SGHNT and CDR2 YYREEE (reference sequence). V shed 1 base and J shed 3 bases, with 11 bases lying between them. CDR3 in DNA: TGTGCCAGCAGCTTGCGCCCGGGTAACTACGAGCAGTACGTC. Translation: CASSLRPGNYEQYV.

CDR3 protein: CASRGQGANEQYV. The CDR3 region has the DNA TGTGCCAGCAGGGGACAGGGAGCGAACGAGCAGTACGTC. The V gene is TRBV5-6, the J gene TRBJ2-7; 9 positions agree with TRBD1. Germline values: CDR1 SGHDT, CDR2 YYEEEE. J was trimmed by 5 bases and V by 5 bases; bases with no gene match: 5. This CDR3 region has 13 residues.

The V call is TRBV10-2, the J call TRBJ2-3; a weak D match, TRBD2 (6 bases). The CDR3 is made up of 16 amino acids. Germline V lookup: CDR1 WSHSY, CDR2 SAAADI. V was pared by 2 bases and J by 0 bases, with 12 bases between. The CDR3 protein is CASSEGSGISTDTQYF. CDR3 sequence (DNA): TGCGCCAGCAGTGAGGGTAGCGGTATTAGCACAGATACGCAGTATTTT.

The chain combines TRBV27 with TRBJ2-5; 7 bases map to TRBD2. Unmatched junction bases numbered 4, after V lost 2 bases and J lost 1 base. The V gene's germline CDR1 is MNHEY and CDR2 SMNVEV (reference sequence). The CDR3 is made up of 15 amino acids. This CDR3 reads CASSLEGGSQETQYF. The DNA for the CDR3 is TGTGCCAGCAGTTTAGAAGGCGGGAGCCAAGAGACCCAGTACTTC.

This clone has just one count. V is TRBV6-5 and J is TRBJ2-7; D may be TRBD2 (6 bases). The germline V gene encodes CDR1 MNHEY and CDR2 SVGAGI. The CDR3 contains 15 residues. V dropped 0 bases and J dropped 4 bases, with 13 bases sitting between them. The CDR3 reads CASSYSRGDLYEQYF. The CDR3 coding sequence is TGTGCCAGCAGTTACTCGAGAGGGGACTTGTACGAGCAGTACTTC.

This chain connects TRBV9 to TRBJ2-1; 8 nucleotides align to TRBD2. J lost 4 bases, V lost 6 bases, and 12 bases had no gene match. CDR3 length: 16 residues. Germline V gives CDR1 SGDLS, CDR2 YYNGEE. The CDR3 is CASTSGSPRPYNEQFF. In DNA, the CDR3 is TGTGCCAGCACCAGCGGGAGTCCCCGACCGTACAATGAGCAGTTCTTC.

The chain links TRBV28 to TRBJ1-2; a weak D match, TRBD1 (6 bases). From germline, CDR1 is MDHEN and CDR2 SYDVKM. The CDR3 totals 14 residues. Trimming pared 7 bases from V and 4 bases from J, leaving 16 bases between. Here the CDR3 reads CASTSEGESYGYTF. CDR3 in DNA: TGTGCCAGCACCTCAGAGGGGGAGAGCTATGGCTACACCTTC.

The chain carries TRBV4-2 and TRBJ2-1; TRBD2 agrees at 9 bases. Per germline, CDR1 LGHNA and CDR2 YNFKEQ. The length of the CDR3 is 16 residues. With V trimmed by 0 bases and J by 3 bases, 3 bases remained unmatched. In DNA, the CDR3 is TGTGCCAGCAGCCAAGATCTAGCGGGGATCTACAATGAGCAGTTCTTC. It yields the protein CASSQDLAGIYNEQFF.

This chain connects TRBV5-1 to TRBJ2-5; 8 bases align to TRBD2. Germline loops: CDR1 SGHRS, CDR2 YFSETQ. J lost 1 base, V lost 4 bases, and 3 bases had no gene match. The CDR3 is made up of 14 amino acids. CDR3 DNA: TGCGCCAGCAGCCCGGGAGGGACCCAAGAGACCCAGTACTTC. Amino acids: CASSPGGTQETQYF.

The chain carries TRBV6-1 and TRBJ1-5; 7 nucleotides agree with TRBD1. CDR3 length equals 18 residues. CDR1 and CDR2 (germline): MNHNS, SASEGT. The junction had 10 bases not matched to a gene; V was cut back by 2 bases and J by 0 bases. The CDR3 region has the DNA TGTGCCAGCAGTGAACTATCGGCAGGGGGGTTTAGCAATCAGCCCCAGCATTTT. This codes for CASSELSAGGFSNQPQHF.

The rearrangement links TRBV28 to TRBJ1-5, with 9 positions matching TRBD1. With 2 bases clipped from V and 5 bases from J, the junction kept 4 bases outside the gene matches. CDR3 size: 15 residues. Germline CDR1 reads MDHEN; CDR2 reads SYDVKM. As DNA, the CDR3 is TGTGCCAGCAGTTTAGGAGGGACAGGGTATCAGCCCCAGCATTTT. Translated: CASSLGGTGYQPQHF.

The V call is TRBV7-9, the J call TRBJ2-2, with D possibly being TRBD2 (6 bases). The germline V gene encodes CDR1 SEHNR and CDR2 FQNEAQ (reference sequence). The CDR3 has 15 amino acids. V lost 4 bases and J lost 1, with 10 bases in between. Here the CDR3 reads CASSSGLVNTGELFF. Written as DNA, the CDR3 is TGTGCCAGCAGCTCGGGACTCGTGAACACCGGGGAGCTGTTTTTT.

J is TRBJ1-5 and V is TRBV15; unclear D gene. V was cut by 3 bases and J by 3 bases, with 9 bases left in between. Germline V gene sequence: CDR1 LNHNV, CDR2 YYDKDF (reference sequence). CDR3 length equals 14 residues. CDR3 amino acids: CATSRYSYNQPQHF. CDR3 coding DNA: TGTGCCACCAGCAGGTACAGCTACAATCAGCCCCAGCATTTT.

The chain has TRBV27 and TRBJ2-7; 11 bases match TRBD1. This CDR3 has 14 amino acids. Per germline, CDR1 MNHEY and CDR2 SMNVEV (reference sequence). The V gene end was trimmed by 0 bases and the J gene end by 6 bases; junction bases not matched to a gene: 1. The CDR3 nucleotides are TGTGCCAGCAGTTTATCCGGGACAGGGGGCGAGCAGTACGTC. It specifies CASSLSGTGGEQYV.

The chain has TRBV5-1 and TRBJ2-2; possible D gene TRBD1, 6 bases. Germline V lookup: CDR1 SGHRS, CDR2 YFSETQ. Trimming took off 0 bases at V and 0 bases at J, with 9 bases between the two ends. The CDR3 sequence is 16 residues long. The chain's CDR3 is CASSLGTAANTGELFF. The DNA of the CDR3 is TGCGCCAGCAGCTTGGGGACAGCTGCGAACACCGGGGAGCTGTTTTTT.